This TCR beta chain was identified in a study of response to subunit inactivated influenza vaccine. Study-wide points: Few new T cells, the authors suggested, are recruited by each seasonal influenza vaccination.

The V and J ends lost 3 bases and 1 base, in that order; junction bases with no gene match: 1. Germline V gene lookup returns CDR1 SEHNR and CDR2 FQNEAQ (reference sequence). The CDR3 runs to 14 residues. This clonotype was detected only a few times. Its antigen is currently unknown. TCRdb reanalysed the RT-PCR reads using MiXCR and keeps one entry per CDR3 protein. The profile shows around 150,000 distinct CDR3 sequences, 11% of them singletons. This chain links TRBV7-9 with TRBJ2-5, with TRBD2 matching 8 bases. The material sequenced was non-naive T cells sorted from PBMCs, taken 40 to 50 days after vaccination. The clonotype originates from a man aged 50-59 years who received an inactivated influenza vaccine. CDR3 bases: TGTGCCAGCAGCTTTACTAGCGGCCAAGAGACCCAGTACTTC. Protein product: CASSFTSGQETQYF.